What follows describes a single TCR beta chain. The CDR3 covers 18 residues. Germline CDR1 KGHSH, CDR2 LQKENI. V was pared by 4 bases and J by 0 bases, with 16 bases between. This sample stems from a study of blood T cell repertoires in COVID-19. The wider study: The samples span acute and convalescent COVID-19 from the United States, Italy and Spain. Sample material is recorded as cDNA or gDNA derived from T cells, B-cell-depleted T cells, or PBMCs.

Authors' methods: Reference gene primers were amplified, and this amplification served to estimate nucleated cell counts. TCRdb's copy holds only in-frame clones and misses some; the assay was immunoSEQ multiplex PCR. V and J calls and clone size are copied from that table; D and trimming were computed from the DNA. Among about 130,000 clones listed, about 79% were seen once. The specimen was peripheral blood. The clonotype comes from a woman aged 80 or over with acute or convalescent COVID-19. The chain has TRBV18 and TRBJ2-6, with D hard to call. The CDR3 bases are TGTGCCAGCTCACTACTCCCCACAGCTCCCTCTGGGGCCAACGTCCTGACTTTC. Translated: CASSLLPTAPSGANVLTF.